This TCR beta chain was sequenced during a study of blood T cell repertoires in COVID-19. Overall study: Some COVID-19 samples were acute and others convalescent; all came from the United States, Italy and Spain.

Libraries were prepared by immunoSEQ multiplex PCR; TCRdb keeps only in-frame clonotypes and omits some of them. The profile shows under 200,000 clones, 79% of them singletons. This clone was found once. CDR1 is SGDLS, CDR2 YYNGEE, per germline. This CDR3 has 14 amino acids. The V gene end was trimmed by 4 bases and the J gene end by 9 bases; junction bases not matched to a gene: 4. The source is a man in his 60s with active or convalescent COVID-19. The rearrangement joins TRBV9 to TRBJ1-6; 10 bases align to TRBD1. Sequenced sample: peripheral blood. CDR3 protein: CASSPDRGFSPLHF. Written as DNA, the CDR3 is TGTGCCAGCAGCCCGGACAGGGGGTTTTCACCCCTCCACTTT.